The TCR beta chain under discussion was sequenced for a study of blood T cell repertoires in COVID-19 (dated by TCRdb to 2020 to 2022). Describing the broader study: Collaborator samples came from the United States, Italy and Spain and covered acute and convalescent phases of COVID-19. Sample metadata almost always included a de-identified subject ID, COVID-19 status, age in years and sex. The prospective study material was composed of cDNA or gDNA derived from T cells, B-cell-depleted T cells, or PBMCs. Subjects who had been exposed to COVID-19, were actively infected with it, or had recovered from it provided the deeply sampled blood TCRbeta repertoires that made up the dataset. Where available, HLA class I and class II types were obtained from metadata supplied by the sample provider rather than from assay-based typing. The repertoires were made available in a free public database intended to serve as a resource for research on the immune response to SARS-CoV-2. The samples were drawn from the first 160 participants of the ongoing ImmuneRACE study and from 1,200 or so subjects provided by 6 global collaborators.

Participants in the prospective study were enrolled through a virtual design, were aged roughly 18 to 100 years, and lived in approximately 25 United States geographic areas. Cohort assignment in the prospective study relied on participant-reported clinical history from a screening survey and a study questionnaire. Recovered participants in ImmuneRACE Cohort 3 were defined by two consecutive negative NP/OP PCR tests, clearance by a healthcare professional, or resolution of symptoms. Mobile phlebotomists in the prospective study collected whole blood, serum and a nasopharyngeal or oropharyngeal swab from every participant. Participants in the prospective study had the option to provide additional blood draws and questionnaires over a roughly 2-month period. Before DNA extraction, blood samples from the prospective study were shipped at room temperature or frozen. What the study reported, not specific to this receptor: The amount of clinical and demographic metadata varied by source and participant and was provided uncurated.

TCRbeta CDR3 regions were amplified from genomic DNA using the immunoSEQ Assay, a bias-controlled multiplex PCR. For the original study's pipeline: The number of nucleated cells in each sample was estimated from the amplification of reference gene primers within the assay. Sequence reads were collapsed and filtered to measure the absolute abundance of every unique TCRbeta CDR3 rearrangement. For each sample, productive Simpson clonality was calculated by taking the square root of Simpson's diversity index across productive rearrangements. This immuneACCESS table, as held by TCRdb, lists in-frame sequences with V and J called but not all clones. Of the missing ones, under half trace to an unresolved V gene in checked studies; the others have no known cause. The V and J calls and clone size are taken from that table; D and trimming were inferred from the DNA. Across this sample there are 170,000 or so clones, with roughly 87% seen only once. 5.5% to 8.5% of the sample rests with the top ten.

Of note for this clone: The specificity of this receptor is unknown. One base away there is no much larger clone; base qualities are not given.

Germline trimming amounts to 5 bases on V and 5 bases on J, with 6 as the count of junction bases outside the gene matches. CDR3 length: 14 amino acids, cysteine to phenylalanine. Of the read, only the CDR3 DNA is kept; its 42 bases are in frame from base 1. Per the germline V gene, SGHTA is the CDR1 and FQGTGA is the CDR2. The sequenced sample was PBMCs or T cells enriched from blood (not recorded which). This sequence originates from a woman aged 50 to 65 who had recovered from COVID-19. The chain couples TRBV7-3 to TRBJ2-5; 9 bases in the middle match TRBD1. The CDR3 amino acid sequence is: CASSLGTGIETQYF. The nucleotides read TGTGCCAGCAGCCTCGGGACAGGGATTGAGACCCAGTACTTC. Extended through the reference TRBV7-3 and TRBJ2-5 proteins, this CDR3 yields the full variable domain: GAGVSQTPSNKVTEKGKYVELRCDPISGHTALYWYRQSLGQGPEFLIYFQGTGAADDSGLPNDRFFAVRPEGSVSTLKIQRTERGDSAVYLCASSLGTGIETQYFGPGTRLLVL.